The 10 T cell receptor beta chains below all came from one sample that was sequenced in a study of PD-L1 blockade in urothelial cancer. The time point here: peripheral blood 6 weeks after treatment start. TCRdb's copy holds only in-frame clones and misses some; the assay was immunoSEQ multiplex PCR. This table has about 91,000 clones, 83% appearing once. Sequences were derived from PBMCs, sampled around atezolizumab (anti-PD-L1) treatment. These receptors were collected from a man in his 70s with urothelial cancer.

J is TRBJ2-5 and V is TRBV14; maybe TRBD2 (5 bases). Trimming removed 1 base from V and 5 bases from J, with 23 bases in between. Germline CDR1 and CDR2: SGHDN and FVKESK. This CDR3 spans 18 amino acids. CDR3 amino acids: CASSQGGTREHIVETQYF. CDR3 DNA sequence: TGTGCCAGCAGCCAAGGAGGAACTAGAGAGCATATCGTCGAGACCCAGTACTTC.

The rearrangement joins TRBV18 to TRBJ1-6, with 7 bases lining up with TRBD1. Germline V CDR1 and CDR2: KGHSH, LQKENI. The CDR3 consists of 16 residues. Unmatched junction bases numbered 1, after V lost 2 bases and J lost 0 bases. DNA of the CDR3: TGTGCCAGCTCACCAGACAGGGACTCCTATAATTCACCCCTCCACTTT. Translated: CASSPDRDSYNSPLHF.

The chain combines TRBV15 with TRBJ1-5; D is undetermined. The length of the CDR3 is 17 residues. The V end was cut by 0 bases, the J end by 1 base, with 13 bases between. The germline gives CDR1 LNHNV, CDR2 YYDKDF (reference sequence). CDR3 residues: CATSRDRSVYSNQPQHF. CDR3 DNA sequence: TGTGCCACCAGCAGAGATCGATCGGTTTACAGCAATCAGCCCCAGCATTTT.

This clone has more than one count but fewer than ten. V is TRBV7-9 and J is TRBJ2-3, with D possibly matching TRBD2 (6 bases). Trimming took 5 bases from V and 9 from J, leaving 12 bases between them. CDR1 and CDR2 from the germline V gene are SEHNR and FQNEAQ (reference sequence). The CDR3 loop spans 12 amino acids. The CDR3 loop reads CASSDSSATQYF. For the CDR3, the DNA is TGTGCCAGCAGCGATTCTAGCGCCACGCAGTATTTT.

This chain links TRBV5-1 with TRBJ2-3; D unclear. V lost 1 base and J lost 0, with 6 bases in between. CDR3 length equals 14 residues. Germline-derived CDR1 and CDR2 are SGHRS and YFSETQ. CDR3 loop: CASSLLGSTDTQYF. CDR3 bases: TGCGCCAGCAGCTTGCTCGGGAGCACAGATACGCAGTATTTT.

The gene calls are TRBV5-4 and TRBJ1-2, with 12 bases matching TRBD1. The germline gives CDR1 SGHNT, CDR2 YYREEE (reference sequence). V shed 5 bases and J 4 bases; nucleotides not matched to a gene: 3. The CDR3 contains 14 residues. In nucleotides, the CDR3 is TGTGCCAGCAGTGGGACAGGGGGCGGCTATGGCTACACCTTC. Its translation: CASSGTGGGYGYTF.

The rearrangement links TRBV11-2 to TRBJ2-7; 10 nucleotides agree with TRBD2. Germline V gene sequence: CDR1 SGHAT, CDR2 FQNNGV. The CDR3 has 14 residues. The junction had 3 bases not matched to a gene; V was cut back by 4 bases and J by 3 bases. The CDR3 region has the DNA TGTGCCAGCAGCTGGACTAGCGGCGGCTACGAGCAGTACTTC. Its translation is CASSWTSGGYEQYF.

The table lists this clone with a few counts. The chain is built from TRBV5-1 and TRBJ2-5; 9 positions match TRBD1. V dropped 3 bases and J dropped 4; count of bases not matched to a gene: 7. This CDR3 spans 15 amino acids. Germline V gene data show CDR1 as SGHRS and CDR2 as YFSETQ. CDR3 protein: CASSSQGAPGETQYF. The CDR3 region has the DNA TGCGCCAGCAGCTCACAGGGGGCGCCGGGAGAGACCCAGTACTTC.

J is TRBJ2-3 and V is TRBV11-2; 14 nucleotides align to TRBD2. The V segment lost 5 bases and the J segment 5 bases; nucleotides outside the gene matches: 3. The CDR3 has 15 residues. In germline, CDR1 is SGHAT, CDR2 FQNNGV. In nucleotides, the CDR3 is TGTGCCAGCAGCCTCGGGACTAGCGGGGGAGATACGCAGTATTTT. The encoded protein is CASSLGTSGGDTQYF. The complete variable domain, with remaining parts taken from reference TRBV11-2 and TRBJ2-3, reads EAGVAQSPRYKIIEKRQSVAFWCNPISGHATLYWYQQILGQGPKLLIQFQNNGVVDDSQLPKDRFSAERLKGVDSTLKIQPAKLEDSAVYLCASSLGTSGGDTQYFGPGTRLTVL.

V is TRBV10-3 and J is TRBJ1-2; 8 bases fit TRBD1. The germline gives CDR1 ENHRY, CDR2 SYGVKD. The length of the CDR3 is 16 residues. Trimming cost V 3 bases and J 4 bases; bases outside gene matches: 10. This CDR3 is CAISDSTTGAIYGYTF. As DNA, the CDR3 is TGTGCCATCAGTGATTCCACGACAGGGGCTATCTATGGCTACACCTTC.